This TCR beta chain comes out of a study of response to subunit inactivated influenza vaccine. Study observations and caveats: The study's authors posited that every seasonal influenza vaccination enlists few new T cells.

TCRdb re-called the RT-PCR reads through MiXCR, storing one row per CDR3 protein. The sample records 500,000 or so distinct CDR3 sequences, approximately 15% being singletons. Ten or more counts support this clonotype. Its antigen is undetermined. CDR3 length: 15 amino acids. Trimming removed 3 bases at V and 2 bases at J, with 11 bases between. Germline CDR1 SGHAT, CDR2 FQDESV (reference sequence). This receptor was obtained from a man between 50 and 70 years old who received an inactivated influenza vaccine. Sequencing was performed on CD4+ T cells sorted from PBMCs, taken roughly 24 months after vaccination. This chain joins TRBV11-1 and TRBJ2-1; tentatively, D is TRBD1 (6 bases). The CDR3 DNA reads TGTGCCAGCAGCTTCGAACAGGGACCCTACAATGAGCAGTTCTTC. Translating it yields CASSFEQGPYNEQFF.